This T cell receptor (beta chain) stems from a study of T cell repertoires in breast cancer. About this clonotype itself: Its antigen is as yet unknown.

Study observations and caveats: Tumor-free sentinel nodes shared only roughly 2.2% of tumor TCRs; involved nodes shared 7.7%. Seven or more patient tumors shared over 15 TCR pairs rarely seen in control blood.

Unpaired genes were suppressed by blocking oligonucleotides during a second nested PCR. MiXCR was run by TCRdb on the emulsion pairing reads, yielding one entry per CDR3 protein. The data contain tens of thousands of distinct CDR3 sequences, about 41% of them singletons. The expanded emulsion RT-PCR method captured paired alpha and beta chains from CD8+ T cells. Germline V gene data show CDR1 as MDHEN and CDR2 as SYDVKM. V lost 2 bases and J lost 4; bases outside the gene matches: 4. The length of the CDR3 is 15 residues. This clonotype originated in a pool of human donors with breast cancer or a healthy control (not recorded which). The source material was CD8+ T cells. The chain carries TRBV28 and TRBJ2-5, with 10 bases fitting TRBD1. CDR3 protein: CASSLGQGGLETQYF. The CDR3 bases are TGTGCCAGCAGTTTAGGACAGGGGGGTCTAGAGACCCAGTACTTC.